What follows are 11 T cell receptor beta chains derived from one specimen sequenced in a study of cytomegalovirus exposure and HLA in healthy donors. PCR employed 60 Vbeta and 13 Jbeta primers. The method was immunoSEQ multiplex PCR; TCRdb's version includes in-frame clones alone and lacks a portion of them. Of 130,000 to 150,000 clones listed, over 80% are singletons. The sequencing sample was made of PBMCs. The receptor source for this set is a male donor in good health and CMV-seronegative.

The V gene is TRBV7-3, the J gene TRBJ1-1; tentatively, D is TRBD1 (5 bases). The CDR3 has 17 amino acids. Germline V gene sequence: CDR1 SGHTA, CDR2 FQGTGA. With 2 bases removed from V and 4 bases from J, the gap between germline ends came to 20 bases. This CDR3 reads CASSLGGASGGGTEAFF. The CDR3 nucleotides are TGTGCCAGCAGCTTAGGAGGGGCCTCCGGGGGGGGCACTGAAGCTTTCTTT.

The chain recombines TRBV28 with TRBJ2-7, with D perhaps matching TRBD1 (5 bases). The CDR3 spans 15 residues. V gave up 10 bases and J gave up 3 bases, with 22 bases separating them. From germline, CDR1 is MDHEN and CDR2 SYDVKM. The CDR3 spells CATTQPGATNYEQYF. The CDR3 DNA reads as TGTGCCACCACCCAACCTGGGGCAACTAACTACGAGCAGTACTTC. The full variable domain, with the rest looked up from reference TRBV28 and TRBJ2-7, is DVKVTQSSRYLVKRTGEKVFLECVQDMDHENMFWYRQDPGLGLRLIYFSYDVKMKEKGDIPEGYSVSREKKERFSLILESASTNQTSMYLCATTQPGATNYEQYFGPGTRLTVT.

The V call is TRBV30, the J call TRBJ2-1; 9 positions match TRBD2. Germline V CDR1 and CDR2: GTSNPN, SVGIG (reference sequence). The V and J ends lost 6 bases and 0 bases, in that order; junction bases with no gene match: 6. The CDR3 has 15 amino acids. The CDR3 DNA reads TGTGCCTGCCCTACTAGCGGGTCCTCCTACAATGAGCAGTTCTTC. This sequence encodes CACPTSGSSYNEQFF.

The rearrangement joins TRBV6-6 to TRBJ1-4, with D maybe TRBD1 (5 bases). V was shortened by 7 bases and J by 7 bases, with 16 bases between the two germline ends. The CDR3 is 14 amino acids. Germline V gene data show CDR1 as MNHNY and CDR2 as SVGAGI (reference sequence). The CDR3 region has the DNA TGTGCCAGCATCACGGGGGTCGGAGGTGAAAAACTGTTTTTT. Its translation is CASITGVGGEKLFF.

The chain uses TRBV29-1 and TRBJ1-2; D perhaps matches TRBD1 (5 bases). V lost 6 bases and J 4 bases, leaving 9 bases between the germline ends. This CDR3 has 11 amino acids. Germline V lookup: CDR1 SQVTM, CDR2 ANQGSEA. CDR3 in DNA: TGCAGCGTACCGACAGTCTATGGCTACACCTTC. Translating gives CSVPTVYGYTF.

CDR3 in DNA: TGTGCCAGCAGGAGGACTAGCGGGGGAGCAGCCAAAAACATTCAGTACTTC. Its translation is CASRRTSGGAAKNIQYF. The V call is TRBV2, the J call TRBJ2-4; 13 bases map to TRBD2. Germline V lookup: CDR1 SNHLY, CDR2 FYNNEI. V gave up 6 bases and J gave up 0 bases; unmatched junction bases: 5. This CDR3 region has 17 residues.

The rearrangement uses TRBV5-1 and TRBJ2-7; D unresolved. The CDR3 is 15 residues long. V was shortened by 2 bases and J by 6 bases, with 18 bases between the two germline ends. Germline V gene lookup returns CDR1 SGHRS and CDR2 YFSETQ. In nucleotides, the CDR3 is TGCGCCAGCAGCTTCGGAGACCGTAAGCCGGGCGAGCAGTACTTC. Translated, it gives CASSFGDRKPGEQYF.

This clone was seen a handful of times. The chain joins TRBV4-3 to TRBJ2-5, with a possible D match to TRBD2 (5 bases). The germline gives CDR1 LGHNA, CDR2 YSLEER. The CDR3 is 13 amino acids. The V end was cut by 0 bases, the J end by 11 bases, with 13 bases between. Here the CDR3 reads CASSQDGEGRQYF. The CDR3 coding sequence is TGCGCCAGCAGCCAAGATGGTGAGGGTAGGCAGTACTTC.

The genes are TRBV9 and TRBJ2-2; TRBD2 matches 9 bases. This CDR3 is 13 amino acids long. The V and J ends lost 6 bases and 6 bases, in that order; junction bases with no gene match: 3. The V gene's germline CDR1 is SGDLS and CDR2 YYNGEE. The CDR3 DNA sequence: TGTGCCAGCAATCTAGCGGGACCCGGGGAGCTGTTTTTT. The encoded protein is CASNLAGPGELFF.

The rearrangement joins TRBV19 to TRBJ2-1; 11 bases are a match to TRBD2. The V gene's germline CDR1 is LNHDA and CDR2 SQIVND (reference sequence). CDR3 length equals 19 residues. Trimming cost V 0 bases and J 0 bases; bases outside gene matches: 7. CDR3 coding DNA: TGTGCCAGTAGTATAGATCAACTAGCGGGAGTGTACTCCTACAATGAGCAGTTCTTC. This codes for CASSIDQLAGVYSYNEQFF.

With respect to this clone: Compared with germline, one end of the junction differs, possibly owing to a read error. V is TRBV7-9 and J is TRBJ1-2, with D possibly TRBD1 on 5 matching bases. CDR1 SEHNR and CDR2 FQNEAQ come from the germline V gene (reference sequence). The CDR3 extends over 18 amino acids. CDR3 bases: TGTTCCAGCAGCTTTACCAGGGTGTATCTTAAGGTCGACTATGGCTACACCTTC. Translating gives CSSSFTRVYLKVDYGYTF. Variable domain in full (rest from reference TRBV7-9 and TRBJ1-2): DTGVSQNPRHKITKRGQNVTFRCDPISEHNRLYWYRQTLGQGPEFLTYFQNEAQLEKSRLLSDRFSAERPKGSFSTLEIQRTEQGDSAMYLCSSSFTRVYLKVDYGYTFGSGTRLTVV.